The sequence of this T cell receptor beta chain was determined in a study of cytomegalovirus exposure and HLA in healthy donors. PCR primers comprised 60 Vbeta and 13 Jbeta primers. Measured with immunoSEQ multiplex PCR; TCRdb has only the in-frame clones, and not every one. The profile shows fewer than 120,000 clones, 76% of them singletons. Germline V gene lookup returns CDR1 GTSNPN and CDR2 SVGIG (reference sequence). V was clipped by 4 bases and J by 0 bases; unmatched bases: 8. The CDR3 has 16 residues. The V call is TRBV30, the J call TRBJ1-2, with 10 bases matching TRBD1. The TCR comes from a man in his thirties or forties in good health and CMV-seropositive. The sequenced sample consisted of PBMCs. CDR3 bases: TGTGCCTGGACCCTACTAGGGACAGGGGCTAACTATGGCTACACCTTC. Translating it yields CAWTLLGTGANYGYTF.